This T cell receptor (beta chain) was obtained from a study of T cells in Graves' hyperthyroidism and ophthalmopathy. Researchers took RNA transcripts and amplified the TCR beta CDR3 regions from them. Using the HTBI primer set, a first-round RT-PCR was run on the TCR CDR3. From the multiplex PCR reads, TCRdb called clonotypes with MiXCR, one entry per CDR3 protein. The data hold about 690,000 distinct CDR3 sequences, with approximately 15% observed a single time. Trimming cost V 3 bases and J 3 bases, with 11 bases left between them. CDR3 length: 15 residues. The germline V gene encodes CDR1 MDHEN and CDR2 SYDVKM.

This chain connects TRBV28 to TRBJ2-2; D remains unclear. Material: blood. The sequence derives from a man in his fifties with Graves' hyperthyroidism. Written as DNA, the CDR3 is TGTGCCAGCAGTTTTTTTGGCGGACACACCGGGGAGCTGTTTTTT. Protein: CASSFFGGHTGELFF.